These 30 T cell receptor beta chains originate from one sample sequenced in a study of cytomegalovirus exposure and HLA in healthy donors. The PCR made use of 60 Vbeta and 13 Jbeta primers. The repertoire was sequenced with immunoSEQ multiplex PCR; TCRdb's copy has only in-frame clones and lacks some. The sample lists 100,000 to 150,000 clones, approximately 82% occurring once. Sequencing was performed on PBMCs. The receptors derive from a woman aged 18-29 years in good health and CMV-seropositive.

The gene calls are TRBV25-1 and TRBJ1-2; possibly TRBD1 for D (6 bases). The CDR3 loop spans 13 amino acids. Germline V gives CDR1 MGHDK, CDR2 SYGVNS. Trimming pared 5 bases from V and 6 bases from J, leaving 13 bases between. The CDR3: CASSLTGSDGYTF. The DNA of the CDR3 is TGTGCCAGCAGTCTAACAGGGTCGGATGGCTACACCTTC.

The V gene is TRBV28, the J gene TRBJ2-7; 7 bases line up with TRBD2. This CDR3 comprises 12 residues. The junction had 8 bases not matched to a gene; V was cut back by 10 bases and J by 5 bases. Germline loops: CDR1 MDHEN, CDR2 SYDVKM. CDR3 in amino acids: CATYARGDEQYF. As DNA, the CDR3 is TGTGCCACCTACGCCCGGGGGGACGAGCAGTACTTC.

The chain combines TRBV4-1 with TRBJ2-1; the match to TRBD2 covers 7 bases. Germline V gene data show CDR1 as MGHRA and CDR2 as YSYEKL. This CDR3 spans 13 amino acids. Trimming removed 0 bases from V and 11 bases from J; junction bases left unmatched: 4. The CDR3 nucleotides read TGCGCCAGCAGCCAAGATAACGGGGGGAAGCAGTTCTTC. Translating gives CASSQDNGGKQFF.

The V gene is TRBV7-9, the J gene TRBJ2-5; no clear D. The J call may not be correct, given that the DNA end is closer to TRBJ2-7. Per the germline V gene, CDR1 is SEHNR and CDR2 is FQNEAQ (reference sequence). The CDR3 is 17 amino acids. CDR3: CASSLAPPKVTSYEQYF. The CDR3 DNA follows: TGTGCCAGCAGCTTAGCCCCACCGAAGGTGACATCCTACGAGCAGTACTTC.

V is TRBV18 and J is TRBJ1-1; perhaps TRBD1 as D (6 bases). Trimming pared 3 bases from V and 7 bases from J, leaving 21 bases between. Germline-derived CDR1 and CDR2 are KGHSH and LQKENI. The CDR3 covers 16 residues. CDR3 in amino acids: CASSPQRAGVRGEAFF. The CDR3 DNA reads TGTGCCAGCTCACCTCAACGGGCAGGGGTACGTGGTGAAGCTTTCTTT.

The chain has TRBV23-1 and TRBJ2-3; a possible D gene is TRBD2 (5 bases). TRBV23-1 is an ORF; its function is uncertain. V was pared by 8 bases and J by 5 bases, with 23 bases between. CDR3 length equals 16 residues. As DNA, the CDR3 is TGCGCCAGCGTCCTTCAACGGGAACTGGGCGTAGATACGCAGTATTTT. Amino acids: CASVLQRELGVDTQYF.

The chain uses TRBV14 and TRBJ2-1; 9 nucleotides line up with TRBD1. Trimming cost V 0 bases and J 7 bases; bases outside gene matches: 7. The CDR3 is 16 amino acids. Germline loops: CDR1 SGHDN, CDR2 FVKESK. The CDR3 spells CASSQDGTGTGNEQFF. The CDR3, as DNA: TGTGCCAGCAGCCAAGATGGGACAGGGACCGGGAATGAGCAGTTCTTC.

This clone was seen more than once but under ten times. The genes are TRBV6-5 and TRBJ1-5; the D is unclear. V lost 0 bases and J 7 bases, leaving 13 bases between the germline ends. CDR1 is MNHEY and CDR2 is SVGAGI in the germline V gene. The CDR3 consists of 15 residues. The CDR3 region is CASSYSILGGQPQHF. In DNA, the CDR3 is TGTGCCAGCAGTTACTCGATTTTAGGAGGGCAGCCCCAGCATTTT.

This rearrangement joins TRBV28 to TRBJ1-2; 8 bases are shared with TRBD1. The CDR3 covers 16 residues. Per the germline V gene, CDR1 is MDHEN and CDR2 is SYDVKM. Trimming cost V 5 bases and J 5 bases; bases outside gene matches: 13. The CDR3 loop reads CASSPTGGQYLYGYTF. The CDR3 DNA follows: TGTGCCAGCAGTCCTACAGGGGGTCAGTACCTTTATGGCTACACCTTC.

The rearrangement uses TRBV6-1 and TRBJ1-1, with D uncertain. Germline CDR1 MNHNS, CDR2 SASEGT. This CDR3 is 15 amino acids long. The V gene lost 5 bases and the J gene lost 2 bases, with 15 bases spanning the gap. In nucleotides, the CDR3 is TGTGCCAGCAGTCCTACCGGGGAAGTTAACACTGAAGCTTTCTTT. Protein product: CASSPTGEVNTEAFF.

This chain uses TRBV6-6 with TRBJ1-2; a possible D gene is TRBD1 (6 bases). Trimming took 6 bases from V and 3 from J, leaving 14 bases between them. This CDR3 has 14 residues. Germline V gene sequence: CDR1 MNHNY, CDR2 SVGAGI (reference sequence). The CDR3 DNA reads TGTGCCAGCAGAGCCACAGGGTCGCACTATGGCTACACCTTC. The encoded protein is CASRATGSHYGYTF.

The chain couples TRBV14 to TRBJ2-7; perhaps TRBD1 as D (5 bases). Trimming cost V 1 base and J 2 bases, with 6 bases left between them. The CDR3 length is 13 residues. Germline CDR1 is SGHDN and CDR2 is FVKESK. CDR3 coding DNA: TGTGCCAGCAGCCAAGTGACAGCCTACGAGCAGTACTTC. This encodes CASSQVTAYEQYF.

The chain is built from TRBV6-1 and TRBJ2-3, with 10 bases lining up with TRBD2. Trimming removed 8 bases from V and 8 bases from J; junction bases left unmatched: 13. The germline CDR1 and CDR2 sequences are MNHNS and SASEGT. CDR3 length: 15 amino acids. Here the CDR3 DNA reads TGTGCCAGCTCGCCTAGCGGGGGAGTGCAAGGTACGCAGTATTTT. It yields the protein CASSPSGGVQGTQYF.

The chain uses TRBV5-4 and TRBJ2-7; 9 bases align to TRBD1. Unmatched junction bases numbered 2, after V lost 4 bases and J lost 3 bases. The CDR3 runs 13 residues. CDR1 SGHNT and CDR2 YYREEE come from the germline V gene (reference sequence). DNA for the CDR3: TGTGCCAGCAGCCGGACAGGGGTCTACGAGCAGTACTTC. The encoded protein is CASSRTGVYEQYF.

V gene TRBV6-5 combines with J gene TRBJ2-5, with 12 bases lining up with TRBD2. Germline V lookup: CDR1 MNHEY, CDR2 SVGAGI. The CDR3 totals 16 residues. V lost 2 bases, J lost 4 bases, and 5 bases stayed unmatched. The CDR3 sequence is CASSYPTSGGGETQYF. The CDR3 nucleotides read TGTGCCAGCAGTTACCCGACTAGCGGGGGTGGAGAGACCCAGTACTTC.

The V and J genes are TRBV7-9 and TRBJ2-5; 12 bases fit TRBD2. Germline-derived CDR1 and CDR2 are SEHNR and FQNEAQ (reference sequence). The CDR3 loop spans 13 amino acids. J gave up 11 bases and V 5 bases, and 6 bases lay outside the gene matches. This CDR3 reads CASSTPSGGGQYF. In DNA, the CDR3 is TGTGCCAGCAGCACCCCTAGCGGGGGGGGACAGTACTTC.

V is TRBV7-9 and J is TRBJ2-2; D is possibly TRBD2 (6 bases). The length of the CDR3 is 14 residues. CDR1 is SEHNR, CDR2 FQNEAQ, per germline (reference sequence). V was clipped by 2 bases and J by 7 bases, with 11 bases between them. CDR3 in amino acids: CASSLRGGNGELFF. DNA for the CDR3: TGTGCCAGCAGCTTACGGGGCGGGAACGGGGAGCTGTTTTTT.

This clone was counted only a few times. This sequence joins TRBV4-1 and TRBJ2-7; the match to TRBD2 covers 7 bases. V was pared by 2 bases and J by 9 bases, with 10 bases of the junction left unmatched. The germline gives CDR1 MGHRA, CDR2 YSYEKL. The CDR3 length is 14 residues. CDR3 sequence reads: CASSQQPPREGQYF. DNA of the CDR3: TGCGCCAGCAGCCAACAACCCCCCAGGGAGGGGCAGTACTTC.

The chain recombines TRBV27 with TRBJ2-5; TRBD1 might be the D (6 bases). The CDR3 runs to 15 residues. Looked up from germline, CDR1 is MNHEY and CDR2 is SMNVEV (reference sequence). V was shortened by 4 bases and J by 1 base, with 13 bases between the two germline ends. CDR3 in amino acids: CASSWALDSQETQYF. DNA of the CDR3: TGTGCCAGCAGTTGGGCGCTGGACAGCCAAGAGACCCAGTACTTC.

This chain joins TRBV27 and TRBJ1-5; D uncertain. Trimming pared 2 bases from V and 5 bases from J, leaving 13 bases between. The CDR3 spans 15 residues. From germline, CDR1 is MNHEY and CDR2 SMNVEV (reference sequence). DNA for the CDR3: TGTGCCAGCAGTTTACGAGGAAGGCACGATCAGCCCCAGCATTTT. Amino acids: CASSLRGRHDQPQHF.

The chain links TRBV15 to TRBJ2-7; 9 bases are a match to TRBD1. Trimming cost V 0 bases and J 3 bases; bases outside gene matches: 9. The germline gives CDR1 LNHNV, CDR2 YYDKDF (reference sequence). The length of the CDR3 is 17 residues. Here the CDR3 reads CATSREAPGTGHYEQYF. CDR3 nucleotides: TGTGCCACCAGCAGAGAGGCCCCCGGGACAGGGCACTACGAGCAGTACTTC.

This clone has a single count. J is TRBJ1-1 and V is TRBV7-9; tentatively, D is TRBD1 (6 bases). Trimming took 6 bases from V and 4 from J, leaving 12 bases between them. The CDR3 runs to 13 residues. Germline CDR1 SEHNR, CDR2 FQNEAQ (reference sequence). The CDR3 sequence: CASRDTGFTEAFF. The CDR3 coding sequence is TGTGCCAGCAGAGACACAGGGTTCACTGAAGCTTTCTTT.

This clone has a single count. The chain carries TRBV23-1 and TRBJ2-3; TRBD2 agrees at 8 bases. TRBV23-1 is known as an ORF, though its function is uncertain. There are 15 residues in the CDR3. V was clipped by 4 bases and J by 4 bases; unmatched bases: 7. This CDR3 reads CASSRESGGADTQYF. CDR3 coding DNA: TGCGCCAGCAGTCGGGAAAGCGGGGGTGCAGATACGCAGTATTTT.

This clone was found a few times. One end of the junction does not line up with germline, which may come from a read error. The chain uses TRBV28 and TRBJ1-5; D call uncertain. This CDR3 has 14 residues. The germline CDR1 and CDR2 sequences are MDHEN and SYDVKM. The CDR3, as DNA: TGTGCCAGCAGTTTCCTCAGGCGAGATCAACCCCAGCATTTT. It yields the protein CASSFLRRDQPQHF. Using reference TRBV28 and TRBJ1-5 for the parts outside the CDR3, the full variable domain is DVKVTQSSRYLVKRTGEKVFLECVQDMDHENMFWYRQDPGLGLRLIYFSYDVKMKEKGDIPEGYSVSREKKERFSLILESASTNQTSMYLCASSFLRRDQPQHFGDGTRLSIL.

The chain combines TRBV19 with TRBJ2-2; D is undetermined. The ends were cut back, 3 bases at V and 5 bases at J, with 7 bases in the middle. Germline V gene sequence: CDR1 LNHDA, CDR2 SQIVND (reference sequence). The CDR3 is 13 amino acids. The CDR3 DNA reads as TGTGCCAGTAGTATCGCAGTTACCGGGGAGCTGTTTTTT. Protein product: CASSIAVTGELFF.

The DNA for the CDR3 is TGTGCCAGCAGCGAGGGACAGGGGGGAGGCTACACCTTC. It encodes CASSEGQGGGYTF. This sequence joins TRBV6-5 and TRBJ1-2, with 11 bases aligning to TRBD1. The CDR3 is made up of 13 amino acids. Unmatched junction bases numbered 5, after V lost 6 bases and J lost 8 bases. Per germline, CDR1 MNHEY and CDR2 SVGAGI.

This chain links TRBV6-1 with TRBJ2-7; no reliable D call. This CDR3 is 13 amino acids long. The V and J ends lost 6 bases and 0 bases respectively, with 9 bases between them. Germline V gives CDR1 MNHNS, CDR2 SASEGT. Here the CDR3 DNA reads TGTGCCAGCAGATACGGTGGCTCCTACGAGCAGTACTTC. Protein product: CASRYGGSYEQYF.

CDR3: CASSLGTGRDTDTQYF. DNA for the CDR3: TGTGCCAGCAGTTTAGGGACAGGGAGAGACACAGATACGCAGTATTTT. The chain uses TRBV27 and TRBJ2-3; TRBD1 matches at 9 bases. Unmatched junction bases numbered 5, after V lost 2 bases and J lost 2 bases. The CDR3 is 16 residues long. Germline V lookup: CDR1 MNHEY, CDR2 SMNVEV (reference sequence).

The J gene is TRBJ2-7, the V gene TRBV7-3, with a weak D call TRBD1 (6 bases). This CDR3 has 14 amino acids. Per germline, CDR1 SGHTA and CDR2 FQGTGA. The V and J ends lost 5 bases and 3 bases respectively, with 14 bases between them. CDR3 bases: TGTGCCAGCAGCCCAACAGGGTCCAACTACGAGCAGTACTTC. Its translation is CASSPTGSNYEQYF.

The CDR3 loop reads CASSGGGFGNEQFF. The CDR3 DNA sequence: TGTGCCAGCTCCGGTGGGGGCTTTGGTAACGAGCAGTTCTTC. The chain is built from TRBV11-2 and TRBJ2-1, with a possible D match to TRBD1 (6 bases). V was trimmed by 8 bases and J by 10 bases, leaving 21 bases between them. This CDR3 region has 14 residues. The germline V gene encodes CDR1 SGHAT and CDR2 FQNNGV.